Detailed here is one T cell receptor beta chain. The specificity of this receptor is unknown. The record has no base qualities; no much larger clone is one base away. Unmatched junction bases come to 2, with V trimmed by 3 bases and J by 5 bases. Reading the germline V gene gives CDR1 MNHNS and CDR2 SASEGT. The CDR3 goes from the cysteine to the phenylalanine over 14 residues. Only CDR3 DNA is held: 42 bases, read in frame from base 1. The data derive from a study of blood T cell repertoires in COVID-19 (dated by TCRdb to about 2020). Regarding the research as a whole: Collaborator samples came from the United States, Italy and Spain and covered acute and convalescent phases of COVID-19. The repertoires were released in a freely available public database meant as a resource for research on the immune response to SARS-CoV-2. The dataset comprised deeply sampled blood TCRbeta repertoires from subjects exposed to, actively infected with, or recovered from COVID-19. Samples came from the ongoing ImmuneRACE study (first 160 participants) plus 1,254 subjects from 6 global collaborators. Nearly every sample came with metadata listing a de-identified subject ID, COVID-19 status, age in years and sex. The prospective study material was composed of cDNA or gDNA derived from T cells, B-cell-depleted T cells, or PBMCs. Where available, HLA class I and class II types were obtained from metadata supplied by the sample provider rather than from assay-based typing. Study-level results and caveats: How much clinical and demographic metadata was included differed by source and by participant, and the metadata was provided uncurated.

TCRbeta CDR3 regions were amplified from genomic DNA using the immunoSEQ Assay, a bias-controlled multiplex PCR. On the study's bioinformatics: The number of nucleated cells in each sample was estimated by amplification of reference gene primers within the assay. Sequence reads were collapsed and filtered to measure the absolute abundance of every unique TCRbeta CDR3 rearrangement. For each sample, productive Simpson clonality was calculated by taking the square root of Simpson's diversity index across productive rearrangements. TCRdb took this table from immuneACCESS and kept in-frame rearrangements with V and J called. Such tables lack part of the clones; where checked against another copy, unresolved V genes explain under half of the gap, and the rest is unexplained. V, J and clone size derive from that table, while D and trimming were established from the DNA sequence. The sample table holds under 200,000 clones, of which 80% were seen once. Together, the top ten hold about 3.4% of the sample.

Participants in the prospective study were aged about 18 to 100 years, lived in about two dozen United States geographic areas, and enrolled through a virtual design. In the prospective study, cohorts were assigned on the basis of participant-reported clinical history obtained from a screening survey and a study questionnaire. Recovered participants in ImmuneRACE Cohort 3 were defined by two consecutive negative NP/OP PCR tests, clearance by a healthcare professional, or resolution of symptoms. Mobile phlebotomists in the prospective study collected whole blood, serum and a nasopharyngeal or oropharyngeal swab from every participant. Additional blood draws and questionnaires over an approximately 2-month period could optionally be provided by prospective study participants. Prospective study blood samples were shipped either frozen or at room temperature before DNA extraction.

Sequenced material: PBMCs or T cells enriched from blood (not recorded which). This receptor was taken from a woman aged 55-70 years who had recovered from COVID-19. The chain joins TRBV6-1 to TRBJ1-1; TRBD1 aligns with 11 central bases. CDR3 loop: CASSEDRGRTEAFF. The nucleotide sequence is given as TGTGCCAGCAGTGAGGACAGGGGGCGGACTGAAGCTTTCTTT.